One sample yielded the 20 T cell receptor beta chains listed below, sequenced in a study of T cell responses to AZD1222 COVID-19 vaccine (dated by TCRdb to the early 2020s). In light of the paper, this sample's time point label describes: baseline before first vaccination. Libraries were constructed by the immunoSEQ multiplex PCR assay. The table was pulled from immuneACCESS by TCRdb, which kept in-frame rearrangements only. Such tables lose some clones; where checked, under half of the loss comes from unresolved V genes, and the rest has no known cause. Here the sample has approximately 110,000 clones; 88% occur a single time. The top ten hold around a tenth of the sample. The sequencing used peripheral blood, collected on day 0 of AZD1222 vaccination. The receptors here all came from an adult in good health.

In nucleotides, the CDR3 is TGTGCCAGCAGTGATCTGACTAAAGTCCAAGAGACCCAGTACTTC. This encodes CASSDLTKVQETQYF. This chain uses TRBV25-1 with TRBJ2-5; maybe TRBD2 (5 bases). Trimming took off 3 bases at V and 1 base at J, with 12 bases between the two ends. Germline CDR1 and CDR2: MGHDK and SYGVNS. This CDR3 spans 15 amino acids. The whole variable domain, remainder taken from reference TRBV25-1 and TRBJ2-5, is EADIYQTPRYLVIGTGKKITLECSQTMGHDKMYWYQQDPGMELHLIHYSYGVNSTEKGDLSSESTVSRIRTEHFPLTLESARPSHTSQYLCASSDLTKVQETQYFGPGTRLLVL.

Written as DNA, the CDR3 is TGTGCCAGCAGCTTAGAAGGGACAGTTACCTACGAGCAGTACTTC. It encodes CASSLEGTVTYEQYF. The V gene is TRBV11-2, the J gene TRBJ2-7; 7 bases agree with TRBD1. V was clipped by 0 bases and J by 2 bases; unmatched bases: 4. This CDR3 is 15 amino acids long. In germline, CDR1 is SGHAT, CDR2 FQNNGV. Full variable domain (missing parts from reference TRBV11-2 and TRBJ2-7): EAGVAQSPRYKIIEKRQSVAFWCNPISGHATLYWYQQILGQGPKLLIQFQNNGVVDDSQLPKDRFSAERLKGVDSTLKIQPAKLEDSAVYLCASSLEGTVTYEQYFGPGTRLTVT.

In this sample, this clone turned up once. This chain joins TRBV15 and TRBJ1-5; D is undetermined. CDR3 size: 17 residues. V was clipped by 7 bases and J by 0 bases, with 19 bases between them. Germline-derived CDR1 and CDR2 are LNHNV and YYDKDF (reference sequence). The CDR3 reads CATTYALGRVSNQPQHF. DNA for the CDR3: TGTGCCACCACTTACGCCCTCGGCCGGGTTAGCAATCAGCCCCAGCATTTT. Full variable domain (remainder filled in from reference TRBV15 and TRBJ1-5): DAMVIQNPRYQVTQFGKPVTLSCSQTLNHNVMYWYQQKSSQAPKLLFHYYDKDFNNEADTPDNFQSRRPNTSFCFLDIRSPGLGDTAMYLCATTYALGRVSNQPQHFGDGTRLSIL.

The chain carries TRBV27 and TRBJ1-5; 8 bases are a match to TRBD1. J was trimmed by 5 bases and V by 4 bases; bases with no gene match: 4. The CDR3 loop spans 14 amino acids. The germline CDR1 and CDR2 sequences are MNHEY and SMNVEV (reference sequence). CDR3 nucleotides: TGTGCCAGCAGTTCCGGACAGGGAGATCAGCCCCAGCATTTT. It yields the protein CASSSGQGDQPQHF.

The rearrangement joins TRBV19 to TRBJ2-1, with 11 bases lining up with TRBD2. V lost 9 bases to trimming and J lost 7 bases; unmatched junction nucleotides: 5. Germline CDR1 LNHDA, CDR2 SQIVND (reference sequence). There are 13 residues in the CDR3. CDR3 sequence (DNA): TGTGCCAGCAGACTAGCGGGAAGGAATGAGCAGTTCTTC. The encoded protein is CASRLAGRNEQFF.

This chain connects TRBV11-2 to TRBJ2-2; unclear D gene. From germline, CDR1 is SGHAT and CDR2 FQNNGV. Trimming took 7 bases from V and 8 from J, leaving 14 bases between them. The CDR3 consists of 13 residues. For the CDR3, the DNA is TGTGCCAGCACCCCGATTCGTCAGGGGGAGCTGTTTTTT. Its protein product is CASTPIRQGELFF.

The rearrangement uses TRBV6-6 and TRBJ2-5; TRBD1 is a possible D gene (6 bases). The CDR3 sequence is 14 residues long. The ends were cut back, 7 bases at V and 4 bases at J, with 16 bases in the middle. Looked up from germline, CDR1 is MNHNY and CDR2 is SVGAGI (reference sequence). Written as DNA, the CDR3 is TGTGCCAGCACCTCGCCTCGGGACATAGAGACCCAGTACTTC. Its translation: CASTSPRDIETQYF.

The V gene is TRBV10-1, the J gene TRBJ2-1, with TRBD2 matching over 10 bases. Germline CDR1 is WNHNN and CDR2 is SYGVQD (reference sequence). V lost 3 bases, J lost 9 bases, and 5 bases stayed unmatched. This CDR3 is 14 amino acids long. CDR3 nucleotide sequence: TGCGCCAGCAGTGAAAGGACTAGCGGTAGTGAGCAGTTCTTC. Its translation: CASSERTSGSEQFF.

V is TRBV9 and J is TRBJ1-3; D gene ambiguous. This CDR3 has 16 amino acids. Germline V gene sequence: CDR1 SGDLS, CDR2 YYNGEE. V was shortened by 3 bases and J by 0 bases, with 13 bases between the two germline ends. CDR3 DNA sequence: TGTGCCAGCAGCGCCACGGACGGCGTCTCTGGAAACACCATATATTTT. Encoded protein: CASSATDGVSGNTIYF.

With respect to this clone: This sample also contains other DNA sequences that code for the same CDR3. Written as DNA, the CDR3 is TGTGCCAGCAGCCTACAGGGGATTAGGACTGAAGCTTTCTTT. As protein: CASSLQGIRTEAFF. The chain couples TRBV7-9 to TRBJ1-1; 7 positions match TRBD1. The CDR3 has 14 amino acids. After removal of 5 bases from V and 5 bases from J, the junction contained 8 bases not matched to a gene. Looked up from germline, CDR1 is SEHNR and CDR2 is FQNEAQ (reference sequence). The whole variable domain, remainder taken from reference TRBV7-9 and TRBJ1-1, is DTGVSQNPRHKITKRGQNVTFRCDPISEHNRLYWYRQTLGQGPEFLTYFQNEAQLEKSRLLSDRFSAERPKGSFSTLEIQRTEQGDSAMYLCASSLQGIRTEAFFGQGTRLTVV.

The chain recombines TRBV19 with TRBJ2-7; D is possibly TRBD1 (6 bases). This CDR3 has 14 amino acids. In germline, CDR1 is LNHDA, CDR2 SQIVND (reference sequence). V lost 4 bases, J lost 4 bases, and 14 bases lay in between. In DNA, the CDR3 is TGTGCCAGTAGTAAGGACAGAAATATATACGAGCAGTACTTC. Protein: CASSKDRNIYEQYF.

CDR3 sequence: CASTLGTGNTEAFF. CDR3 nucleotides: TGTGCCAGCACCTTAGGGACAGGGAACACTGAAGCTTTCTTT. This chain links TRBV2 with TRBJ1-1; 8 bases are a match to TRBD1. V lost 7 bases, J lost 1 base, and 5 bases stayed unmatched. Germline CDR1 reads SNHLY; CDR2 reads FYNNEI. The CDR3 has 14 amino acids.

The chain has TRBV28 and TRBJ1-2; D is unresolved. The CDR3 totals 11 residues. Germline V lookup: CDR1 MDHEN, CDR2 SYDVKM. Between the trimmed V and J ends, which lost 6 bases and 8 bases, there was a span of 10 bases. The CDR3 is CASRTSGGYTF. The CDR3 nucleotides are TGTGCCAGCAGGACATCGGGGGGCTACACCTTC.

The DNA of the CDR3 is TGTGCCAGCAGCTCGACTAGCGCTCCCTACGAGCAGTACTTC. Amino acid sequence: CASSSTSAPYEQYF. The chain couples TRBV7-2 to TRBJ2-7; 8 bases fit TRBD2. Germline CDR1 and CDR2: SGHTA and FQGNSA. V shed 4 bases, J shed 2 bases, and the junction held 4 bases outside the gene matches. CDR3 size: 14 residues.

Written as DNA, the CDR3 is TGTGCCAGCAGTGGCCTTGGGGACAGACAGAACACTGAAGCTTTCTTT. The encoded protein is CASSGLGDRQNTEAFF. V usage is TRBV6-1 and J usage is TRBJ1-1, with 7 bases identical to TRBD1. Germline V CDR1 and CDR2: MNHNS, SASEGT. The J segment lost 1 base and the V segment lost 4 bases, leaving 9 bases of the junction unmatched. CDR3 size: 16 residues.

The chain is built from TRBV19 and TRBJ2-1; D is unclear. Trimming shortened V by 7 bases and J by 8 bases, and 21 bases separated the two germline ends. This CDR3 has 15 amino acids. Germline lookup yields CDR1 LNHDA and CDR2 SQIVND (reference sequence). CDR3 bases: TGTGCCAGTAAAGAATACGGACCGTTAAACGATGAGCAGTTCTTC. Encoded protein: CASKEYGPLNDEQFF.

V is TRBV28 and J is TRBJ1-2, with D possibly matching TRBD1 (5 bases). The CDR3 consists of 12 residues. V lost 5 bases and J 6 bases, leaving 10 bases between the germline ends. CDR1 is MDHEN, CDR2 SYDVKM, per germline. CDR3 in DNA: TGTGCCAGCAGTATAGCAGGGCATGGCTACACCTTC. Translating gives CASSIAGHGYTF.

The CDR3 protein is CASSYRWGDEQYF. DNA for the CDR3: TGTGCCAGCAGTTACAGGTGGGGGGACGAGCAGTACTTC. The rearrangement links TRBV27 to TRBJ2-7; possible D gene TRBD2, 6 bases. Germline V gene data show CDR1 as MNHEY and CDR2 as SMNVEV (reference sequence). Trimming took off 4 bases at V and 5 bases at J, with 12 bases between the two ends. The CDR3 loop spans 13 amino acids.

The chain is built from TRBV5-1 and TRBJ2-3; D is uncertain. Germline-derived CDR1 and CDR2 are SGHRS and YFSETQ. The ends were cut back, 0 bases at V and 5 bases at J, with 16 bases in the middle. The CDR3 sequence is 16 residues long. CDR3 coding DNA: TGCGCCAGCAGCTTGGGCAGGCTAGATGTCGTAGATACGCAGTATTTT. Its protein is CASSLGRLDVVDTQYF.

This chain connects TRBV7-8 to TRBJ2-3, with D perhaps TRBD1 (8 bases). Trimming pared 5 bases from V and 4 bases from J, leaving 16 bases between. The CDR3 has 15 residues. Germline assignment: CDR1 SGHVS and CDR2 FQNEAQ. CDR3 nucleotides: TGTGCCAGCAGCCAACGACAGGGGAGGGCAGATACGCAGTATTTT. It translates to CASSQRQGRADTQYF.